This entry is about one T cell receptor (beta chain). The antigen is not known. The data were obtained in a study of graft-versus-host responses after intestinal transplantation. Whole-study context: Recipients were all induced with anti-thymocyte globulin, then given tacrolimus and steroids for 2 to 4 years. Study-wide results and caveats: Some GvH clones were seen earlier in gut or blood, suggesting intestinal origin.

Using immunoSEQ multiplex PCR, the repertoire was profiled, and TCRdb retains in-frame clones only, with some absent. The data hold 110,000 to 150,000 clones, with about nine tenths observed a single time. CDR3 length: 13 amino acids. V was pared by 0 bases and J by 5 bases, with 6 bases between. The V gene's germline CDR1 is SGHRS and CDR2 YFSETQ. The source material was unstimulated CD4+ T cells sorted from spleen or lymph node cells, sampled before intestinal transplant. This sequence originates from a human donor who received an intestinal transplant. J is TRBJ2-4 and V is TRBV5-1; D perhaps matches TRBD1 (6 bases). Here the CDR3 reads CASSLDRENIQYF. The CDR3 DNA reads TGCGCCAGCAGCTTGGACAGGGAAAACATTCAGTACTTC.